This record concerns one T cell receptor beta chain sequence. Trimming pared 1 base from V and 2 bases from J, leaving 9 bases between. Per germline, CDR1 MNHNS and CDR2 SASEGT. The CDR3 has 15 residues. The sample is drawn from a study of blood T cell repertoires in COVID-19. TCRdb's table, derived via immunoSEQ multiplex PCR, lists solely in-frame clones and lacks some. The repertoire holds 300,000 to 450,000 clones, with about 87% as singletons. The chain joins TRBV6-1 to TRBJ1-5; no definite D call. Material: peripheral blood. This TCR came from a woman aged 25 to 45 with COVID-19, enrolled during active disease. CDR3 in DNA: TGTGCCAGCAGTGAAGGCCCCGGAGGCAATCAGCCCCAGCATTTT. It encodes CASSEGPGGNQPQHF.